This TCR beta chain derives from a study of T cells in Graves' hyperthyroidism and ophthalmopathy (dated by TCRdb to the late 2010s). About the study as a whole: Peripheral blood was collected at initial diagnosis, before any treatment. TCR V-J signatures able to tell the groups apart were searched for in a discovery cohort of approximately 95 patients, of whom fewer than 45 had Graves' ophthalmopathy and roughly 58 had stable Graves' hyperthyroidism. An independent validation cohort of fewer than 20 hyperthyroidism patients and about 15 patients who later progressed to ophthalmopathy tested prospective prediction of ophthalmopathy. For training and testing, the roughly 93 patients in the discovery cohort were randomly divided in a 7:3 ratio. In over five Graves' hyperthyroidism patients, the study also compared T-cell repertoires from thyroid tissue with T-cell repertoires from blood. After sampling, hyperthyroidism patients received methimazole starting at 30 mg daily, and ophthalmopathy patients received high-dose intravenous methylprednisolone. According to the paper, TCR Vbeta CDR3 sequencing was carried out on around 140 peripheral blood samples, which came from approximately 41 ophthalmopathy, 75 or so hyperthyroidism and approximately 17 progressor patients. General findings and caveats noted by the study authors: Most expanded thyroid clonotypes (frequency above 0.001) were also detected in blood, a finding suggesting that blood repertoires may reflect thyroid immune responses. Sample size was not statistically predetermined, and investigators were not blinded to group allocation. During validation, the model predicted progression to ophthalmopathy a median of approximately six months ahead of onset, with almost 71% sensitivity and 72% to 80% specificity. Ophthalmopathy was separated from stable hyperthyroidism by a 13 V-J signature model, with approximately 86% sensitivity and 81% to 82% specificity obtained in cross-validation and 80%/75% obtained in testing.

Notes on this clonotype: Its antigen remains unidentified. Base qualities were left out, and no much larger clone turns up one base away.

TCR beta CDR3 regions were amplified from RNA transcripts. The TCR CDR3 was subjected to a first round of RT-PCR using the HTBI primer set and the Qiagen OneStep RT-PCR kit. Libraries were constructed in a second round of multiplex PCR, after which size selection and purification were performed. Libraries were sequenced paired-end with 100 bp reads on an Illumina HiSeq2000. The published analysis was carried out like this. Raw data were processed with SOAPnuke, discarding reads with adapters, uncalled bases, mean Phred below 15, or no exact constant-primer or identifier match. COPE v1.2.5 was used to merge the high-quality paired reads, and each unique nucleotide sequence was defined as a clonotype. MiTCR v1.1 was used to align the clonotypes against IMGT TRBV, TRBD and TRBJ reference segments. Only V-J combinations with frequency above 0.0001, covering about 99% of repertoires, were analysed. A TCS score was defined as the ratio between F50 (clonal expansion) and ExV (chaos), using BLOSUM62-based TCRdist between CDR3 peptides within each V-J. Welch's t-statistics and random forest reduced 450 to 600 V-J features to under 15, which were used in a naive Bayes classifier (R e1071). TCRdb reanalyzed the raw reads on its own, using fastp at Q25 for trimming and MiXCR for clone calling, and kept in-frame beta chains. Every distinct CDR3 protein forms one entry, paired with its most common genes and DNA. TCRdb, not the original authors, processed these V and J calls. This sample has approximately 690,000 distinct CDR3 sequences in its table, and more than 20% of those were observed once. Together, the top ten hold about 34% of the sample.

Moderately to severely active disease, a Clinical Activity Score of at least 3, a NOSPECS grade of at least 4, and a duration under 3 months were present in ophthalmopathy patients. Exclusion was applied to patients with uncontrolled infections, other autoimmune diseases, pregnancy or lactation. Diagnoses were established on the basis of clinical symptoms, serum thyroxine and TRAb, thyroid ultrasound, and orbital computed tomography. PBMCs were separated from 7.5 to 10 ml of fresh peripheral blood using Ficoll-Paque density gradient centrifugation. Total RNA was extracted with Trizol reagent, and quality was checked on an Agilent 2100 Bioanalyzer. Reading the germline V gene gives CDR1 MDHEN and CDR2 SYDVKM. The CDR3 sequence holds 13 residues, the cysteine and phenylalanine included. Only the CDR3 region is kept as DNA, spanning 39 bases read in frame from base 1. Trimming takes 1 base from V and 6 bases from J, and the germline ends sit 9 bases apart.

The V and J genes are TRBV28 and TRBJ1-1; the D segment could be TRBD1, given 6 matching bases. Sequenced input: blood. This sequence was found in a man aged 30-40 years with Graves' ophthalmopathy. The DNA sequence is as follows: TGTGCCAGCAGTTTATCAGGGGTCGCTGAAGCTTTCTTT. Its translation is CASSLSGVAEAFF.